The rows below give T cell receptor beta chains drawn from one sample of a study of T-cell memory formation after mild COVID-19. TCRdb analysed the 5' RACE reads with MiXCR anew, one entry per CDR3 protein. The sample lists about 110,000 distinct CDR3 sequences, 13% to 15% occurring once. Sequencing was done on a sample of PBMCs or a T cell subset sorted from them (not recorded which). These receptors were collected from a man between 18 and 29 years old who had mild COVID-19 (a few samples of this study predate the infection). Cell type and time point are not known. Both conserved end residues are part of each CDR3. A D gene is named only where the DNA matches it firmly. For some rows the clone size is stated as once, few or many, or as a class when expanded; others skip it.

TRBJ2-5,TRBV5-6,.,TRBD2,CASSVAGEFQETQYF,TGTGCCAGCAGCGTAGCGGGGGAGTTCCAAGAGACCCAGTACTTC
TRBJ2-1,TRBV5-6,few,TRBD2,CASSWTSGGVHEQFF,TGTGCCAGCAGCTGGACTAGCGGGGGGGTACATGAGCAGTTCTTC
TRBJ1-1,TRBV29-1,.,TRBD1,CSGFQGAGSTEAFF,TGCAGCGGGTTCCAGGGGGCTGGGAGCACTGAAGCTTTCTTT
TRBJ1-5,TRBV7-2,many,.,CASRTGQLQPQHF,TGTGCCAGCAGGACCGGGCAGCTTCAGCCCCAGCATTTT
TRBJ2-2,TRBV7-2,few,.,CASSVQGGITGELFF,TGTGCCAGCAGCGTCCAGGGGGGGATCACCGGGGAGCTGTTTTTT
TRBJ2-3,TRBV20-1,few,.,CSARDVGGVHNTQYF,TGCAGTGCTAGAGATGTAGGGGGGGTTCACAATACGCAGTATTTT
TRBJ1-2,TRBV5-1,few,.,CASSTGLLNYGYTF,TGCGCCAGCAGCACCGGGCTCCTTAACTATGGCTACACCTTC
TRBJ2-7,TRBV14,.,.,CASSPSWDLNSYEQYF,TGTGCCAGCAGCCCTTCTTGGGACCTCAACTCCTACGAGCAGTACTTC
TRBJ2-1,TRBV4-1,many,.,CASSQEGPSSYNEQFF,TGCGCCAGCAGCCAAGAAGGTCCGAGCTCCTACAATGAGCAGTTCTTC
TRBJ2-1,TRBV4-1,.,.,CTSSQGPSSYNEQFF,TGCACCAGCAGCCAGGGGCCGAGCTCCTACAATGAGCAGTTCTTC
TRBJ2-3,TRBV5-1,few,.,CASSLERFTDTQYF,TGCGCCAGCAGCTTGGAACGGTTCACAGATACGCAGTATTTT
TRBJ2-7,TRBV4-3,few,TRBD2,CASSQWGGYEQYF,TGCGCCAGCAGCCAATGGGGGGGCTACGAGCAGTACTTC
TRBJ2-3,TRBV4-2,few,TRBD2,CASSLTSGSSTDTQYF,TGTGCCAGCAGCCTTACTAGCGGTTCTAGCACAGATACGCAGTATTTT
TRBJ1-2,TRBV7-9,.,.,CASSYAWLGDGYTF,TGTGCCAGCAGCTATGCGTGGTTGGGGGATGGCTACACCTTC
TRBJ2-7,TRBV5-6,few,.,CASSYSPGSSYEQYF,TGTGCCAGCAGCTACTCGCCCGGCAGCTCCTACGAGCAGTACTTC
TRBJ2-3,TRBV9,.,TRBD2,CASSPAAGAFTDTQYF,TGTGCCAGCAGCCCAGCAGCGGGGGCCTTCACAGATACGCAGTATTTT
TRBJ2-2,TRBV5-6,.,.,CASSRNAPSDSTGELFF,TGTGCCAGCAGCCGAAACGCTCCTTCGGACAGCACCGGGGAGCTGTTTTTT
TRBJ2-1,TRBV12-3/TRBV12-4,.,.,CASSSQPSSYNEQFF,TGTGCCAGCAGTTCCCAGCCGAGCTCCTACAATGAGCAGTTCTTC
TRBJ2-3,TRBV12-3/TRBV12-4,.,.,CASSAPGSSRDTQYF,TGTGCCAGCAGTGCCCCCGGCAGTAGTCGAGATACGCAGTATTTT
TRBJ2-1,TRBV3-1,.,.,CASSLAGQLFF,TGTGCCAGCAGCCTGGCGGGACAGCTGTTCTTC
TRBJ1-2,TRBV6-4,few,.,CASSDSRNSLNYGYTF,TGTGCCAGCAGTGACTCAAGGAACAGCTTGAACTATGGCTACACCTTC
TRBJ1-1,TRBV19,few,TRBD1,CASSSGTGYEAFF,TGTGCCAGTAGTTCCGGGACAGGGTATGAAGCTTTCTTT
TRBJ2-1,TRBV4-1,few,TRBD1,CASSPGQGRDNEQFF,TGCGCCAGCAGCCCGGGACAGGGGAGAGACAATGAGCAGTTCTTC
TRBJ2-7,TRBV20-1,.,.,CSARDLKGPSYEQYF,TGCAGTGCTAGAGATCTGAAGGGACCGTCGTACGAGCAGTACTTC
TRBJ2-1,TRBV30,few,TRBD2,CAWSIAGGNEQFF,TGTGCCTGGAGTATAGCGGGGGGGAATGAGCAGTTCTTC
TRBJ2-1,TRBV5-1,few,.,CASSLAGFKYNEQFF,TGCGCCAGCAGCTTGGCAGGATTTAAGTACAATGAGCAGTTCTTC
TRBJ1-3,TRBV20-1,few,.,CSARGGPWGNTIYF,TGCAGTGCTAGAGGGGGACCGTGGGGAAACACCATATATTTT
TRBJ1-5,TRBV4-1,few,.,CASSPRERSNQPQHF,TGCGCCAGCAGCCCTCGGGAGAGGAGCAATCAGCCCCAGCATTTT
TRBJ2-1,TRBV7-6,once,.,CASGAGESSYNEQFF,TGTGCCTCGGGGGCCGGGGAAAGCTCCTACAATGAGCAGTTCTTC
TRBJ2-3,TRBV12-3/TRBV12-4,.,.,CASSLSGGEDTQYF,TGTGCCAGCAGTTTGTCGGGGGGCGAAGATACGCAGTATTTT
TRBJ1-1,TRBV29-1,many,.,CSVGVMNTEAFF,TGCAGCGTTGGCGTTATGAACACTGAAGCTTTCTTT
TRBJ2-2,TRBV5-1,few,.,CASSWTHRDANTGELFF,TGCGCCAGCAGCTGGACCCACAGGGACGCGAACACCGGGGAGCTGTTTTTT
TRBJ2-6,TRBV11-3,.,.,CASSCPRSGANVLTF,TGTGCCAGCAGCTGTCCGAGGTCTGGGGCCAACGTCCTGACTTTC
TRBJ2-1,TRBV20-1,.,.,CSVWVRHEQFF,TGCAGTGTCTGGGTCCGCCATGAGCAGTTCTTC
TRBJ2-5,TRBV5-4,.,.,CASSIQGLGKTQYF,TGTGCCAGCAGCATCCAGGGTCTCGGGAAGACCCAGTACTTC
TRBJ1-5,TRBV7-9,.,TRBD1,CASSSETGRRVYQPQHF,TGTGCCAGCAGCTCCGAGACAGGGCGCCGGGTGTATCAGCCCCAGCATTTT
TRBJ1-5,TRBV4-1,few,.,CASSQDPRVYQPQHF,TGCGCCAGCAGCCAAGATCCCAGGGTATATCAGCCCCAGCATTTT
TRBJ2-7,TRBV12-3/TRBV12-4,.,TRBD1,CASSDRGYYEQYF,TGTGCCAGCAGTGACAGGGGGTACTACGAGCAGTACTTC
TRBJ2-5,TRBV6-2/TRBV6-3,few,.,CASSPSGETQYF,TGTGCCAGCAGCCCCTCAGGAGAGACCCAGTACTTC
TRBJ1-1,TRBV29-1,.,.,CSVADRGKAFF,TGCAGCGTTGCGGACCGGGGGAAGGCTTTCTTT
TRBJ2-7,TRBV6-2/TRBV6-3,.,.,CASSSPSAYEQYF,TGTGCCAGCAGTTCGCCCAGCGCCTACGAGCAGTACTTC
TRBJ2-7,TRBV6-2/TRBV6-3,few,.,CASTVGAAYEQYF,TGTGCCAGCACTGTAGGGGCCGCCTACGAGCAGTACTTC
TRBJ2-7,TRBV30,.,.,CAWSRVREQYF,TGTGCCTGGAGTAGGGTGAGGGAGCAGTACTTC
TRBJ1-2,TRBV12-3/TRBV12-4,.,.,CASRSTGEYGYTF,TGTGCCAGTCGGTCTACGGGGGAATATGGCTACACCTTC
TRBJ2-1,TRBV6-2/TRBV6-3,few,.,CASSYQTGYNEQFF,TGTGCCAGCAGTTACCAGACTGGCTACAATGAGCAGTTCTTC
TRBJ2-1,TRBV4-3,few,TRBD2,CASSQESGGGAYNEQFF,TGCGCCAGCAGCCAAGAATCCGGCGGGGGGGCCTACAATGAGCAGTTCTTC
TRBJ2-7,TRBV29-1,once,TRBD1,CSVRELAGGEQYF,TGCAGCGTCAGAGAGTTGGCAGGGGGCGAGCAGTACTTC
TRBJ2-3,TRBV6-4,.,TRBD2,CASSDAPGGSTDTQYF,TGTGCCAGCAGTGACGCCCCGGGGGGAAGCACAGATACGCAGTATTTT
TRBJ1-4,TRBV5-6,.,.,CASSSGGPGEKLFF,TGTGCCAGCAGCTCCGGGGGCCCGGGAGAAAAACTGTTTTTT
TRBJ1-5,TRBV6-6,.,.,CASSYSGNSNQPQHF,TGTGCCAGCAGTTACTCGGGGAATAGCAATCAGCCCCAGCATTTT
TRBJ1-2,TRBV4-3,.,.,CASSQEAHDGFFNYGYTF,TGCGCCAGCAGCCAAGAGGCACATGATGGTTTTTTTAACTATGGCTACACCTTC
TRBJ2-3,TRBV6-1,once,.,CASSERGATDTQYF,TGTGCCAGCAGTGAACGAGGAGCCACAGATACGCAGTATTTT
TRBJ1-3,TRBV7-9,few,.,CASSLVQLGWSGNTIYF,TGTGCCAGCAGCTTAGTACAGCTTGGGTGGTCTGGAAACACCATATATTTT